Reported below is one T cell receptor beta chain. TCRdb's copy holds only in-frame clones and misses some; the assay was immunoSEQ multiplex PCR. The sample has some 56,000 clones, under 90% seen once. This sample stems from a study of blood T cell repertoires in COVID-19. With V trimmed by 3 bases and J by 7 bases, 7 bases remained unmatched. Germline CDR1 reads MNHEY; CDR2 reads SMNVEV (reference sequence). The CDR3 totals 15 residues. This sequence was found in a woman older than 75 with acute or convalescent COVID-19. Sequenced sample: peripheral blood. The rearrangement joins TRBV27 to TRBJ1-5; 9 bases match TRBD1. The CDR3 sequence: CASSFQGTGNQPQHF. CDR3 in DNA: TGTGCCAGCAGTTTCCAGGGGACAGGGAACCAGCCCCAGCATTTT.